This T cell receptor (beta chain) was found in a study of CD8+CD57+ T cells in acquired aplastic anemia. Investigators profiled TCR beta VDJ and CDR3 from genomic DNA template. TCRdb re-called the reads with MiXCR, one entry per CDR3 protein. Among about 210,000 distinct CDR3 sequences listed, over 60% were seen once. Comments on this clonotype: Antigen specificity is unknown.

General study findings and limits: Twenty-nine shared CD8+ CDR3s appeared highly expressed within patients' immunodominant clones.

Germline CDR1 is MGHDK and CDR2 is SYGVNS. V was trimmed by 6 bases and J by 2 bases, leaving 11 bases between them. CDR3 size: 14 residues. The clonotype originates from a human donor in good health. Sequences were obtained from sorted CD4+, CD8+, or CD8+CD57+ T cells (not recorded which) from PBMCs. V gene TRBV25-1 combines with J gene TRBJ1-3; no definite D call. Here the CDR3 DNA reads TGTGCCAGCAGCCCCGGGGTTGCTGGAAACACCATATATTTT. It is translated as CASSPGVAGNTIYF.